This TCR beta chain was captured by sequencing in a study of CD8 T cells in Susac syndrome. V shed 2 bases, J shed 6 bases, and the junction held 5 bases outside the gene matches. CDR3 length: 15 residues. Germline V CDR1 and CDR2: DFQATT, SNEGSKA (reference sequence). TCR beta was sequenced from blood CD8+ and CD4+ T cells. Recently defined diagnostic criteria for definite or probable disease were fulfilled by Susac syndrome patients. Reverse transcription of roughly 0.5 to 1 ug RNA was performed with random hexamers. An immunoSEQ multiplex PCR amplified TCR beta CDR3 over 54 Vbeta and 13 Jbeta. Each CDR3 protein gets one entry after TCRdb re-called the immunoSEQ multiplex PCR reads with MiXCR. This sample has approximately 190,000 distinct CDR3 sequences; approximately 96% occur once, and the top ten carry roughly 0.093%.

This chain uses TRBV20-1 with TRBJ2-3, with 13 positions matching TRBD2. This receptor was taken from a human donor with Susac syndrome. Source material: CD4+ T cells from PBMCs. CDR3 coding DNA: TGCAGTGCTAGAAAGGGACTAGCGGGGACTGATACGCAGTATTTT. Translating it yields CSARKGLAGTDTQYF.